This TCR beta chain is drawn from a study of shared clonotypes between healthy human individuals. The wider study: With ages of 18 to 49, the donors were two women and a few men. Researchers assigned three CD4 naive, three CD4 memory, two CD8 naive and one CD8 memory plate to each donor.

Sequencing used immunoSEQ multiplex PCR; TCRdb keeps in-frame clones, though not all of them. The data show 950,000 to 1,100,000 clones, approximately 80% seen once. The healthy adult donors were HIV-negative and reported no recent acute infections or vaccinations. Study-level points and caveats: Non-shared clonotypes had lower generation probabilities than those shared by all four donors.

V shed 5 bases and J 6 bases; nucleotides not matched to a gene: 7. Germline V gene sequence: CDR1 MNHEY, CDR2 SMNVEV (reference sequence). The CDR3 loop spans 15 amino acids. This clone was observed a handful of times. Its antigen is currently unknown. Material for sequencing was memory CD4+ T cells from PBMCs. As to subset: CD45RA-negative fraction. The clonotype was recovered from a man younger than 30 in good health. Some clones in this sample may be carry-over from other donors' samples. This sequence joins TRBV27 and TRBJ2-1; 10 bases are shared with TRBD2. CDR3 sequence (DNA): TGTGCCAGCAGTCGTCTAGCGGGAGATTTCAATGAGCAGTTCTTC. This sequence encodes CASSRLAGDFNEQFF.